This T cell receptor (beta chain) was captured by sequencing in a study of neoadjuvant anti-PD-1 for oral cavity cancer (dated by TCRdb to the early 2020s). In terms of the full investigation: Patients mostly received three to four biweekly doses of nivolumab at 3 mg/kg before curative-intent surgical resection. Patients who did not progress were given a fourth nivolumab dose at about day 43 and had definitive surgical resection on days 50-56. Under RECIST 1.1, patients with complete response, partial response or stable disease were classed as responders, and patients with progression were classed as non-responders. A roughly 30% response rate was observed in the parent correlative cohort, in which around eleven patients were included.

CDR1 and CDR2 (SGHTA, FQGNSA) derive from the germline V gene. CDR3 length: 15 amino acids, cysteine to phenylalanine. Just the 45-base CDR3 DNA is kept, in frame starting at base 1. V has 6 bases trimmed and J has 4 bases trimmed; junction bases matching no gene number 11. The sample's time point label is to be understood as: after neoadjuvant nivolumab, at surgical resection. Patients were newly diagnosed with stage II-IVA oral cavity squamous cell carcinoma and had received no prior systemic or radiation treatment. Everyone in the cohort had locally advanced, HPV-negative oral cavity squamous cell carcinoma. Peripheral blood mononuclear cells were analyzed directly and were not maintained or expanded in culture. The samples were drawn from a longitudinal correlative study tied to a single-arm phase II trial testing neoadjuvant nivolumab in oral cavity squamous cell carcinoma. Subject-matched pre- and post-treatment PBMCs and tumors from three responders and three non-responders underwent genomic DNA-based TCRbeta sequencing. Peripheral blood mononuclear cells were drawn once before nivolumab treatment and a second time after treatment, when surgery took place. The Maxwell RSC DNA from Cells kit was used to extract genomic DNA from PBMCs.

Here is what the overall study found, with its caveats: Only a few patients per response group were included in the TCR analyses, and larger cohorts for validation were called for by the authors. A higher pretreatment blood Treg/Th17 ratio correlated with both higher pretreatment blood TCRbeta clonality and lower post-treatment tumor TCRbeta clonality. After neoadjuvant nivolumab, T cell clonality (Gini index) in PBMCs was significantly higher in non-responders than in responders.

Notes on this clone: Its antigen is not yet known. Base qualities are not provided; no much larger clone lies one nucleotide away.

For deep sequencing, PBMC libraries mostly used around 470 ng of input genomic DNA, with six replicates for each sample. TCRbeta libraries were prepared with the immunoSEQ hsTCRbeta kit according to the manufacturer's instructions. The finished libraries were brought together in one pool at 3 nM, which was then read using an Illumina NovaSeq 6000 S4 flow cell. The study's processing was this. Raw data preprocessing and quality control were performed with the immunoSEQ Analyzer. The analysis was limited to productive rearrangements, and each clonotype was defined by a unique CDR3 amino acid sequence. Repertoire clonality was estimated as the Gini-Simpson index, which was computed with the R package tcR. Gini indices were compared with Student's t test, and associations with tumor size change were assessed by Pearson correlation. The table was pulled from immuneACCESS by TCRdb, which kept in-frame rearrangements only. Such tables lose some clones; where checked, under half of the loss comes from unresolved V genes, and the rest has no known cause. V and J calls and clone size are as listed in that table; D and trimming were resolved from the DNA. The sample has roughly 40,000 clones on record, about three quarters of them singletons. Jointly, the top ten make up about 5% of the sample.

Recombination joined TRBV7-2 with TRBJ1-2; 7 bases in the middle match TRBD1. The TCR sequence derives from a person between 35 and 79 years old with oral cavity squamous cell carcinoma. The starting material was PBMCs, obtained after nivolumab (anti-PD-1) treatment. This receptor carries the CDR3 CASRQPGQTSYGYTF. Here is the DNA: TGTGCCAGCAGACAGCCGGGACAGACCTCCTATGGCTACACCTTC.